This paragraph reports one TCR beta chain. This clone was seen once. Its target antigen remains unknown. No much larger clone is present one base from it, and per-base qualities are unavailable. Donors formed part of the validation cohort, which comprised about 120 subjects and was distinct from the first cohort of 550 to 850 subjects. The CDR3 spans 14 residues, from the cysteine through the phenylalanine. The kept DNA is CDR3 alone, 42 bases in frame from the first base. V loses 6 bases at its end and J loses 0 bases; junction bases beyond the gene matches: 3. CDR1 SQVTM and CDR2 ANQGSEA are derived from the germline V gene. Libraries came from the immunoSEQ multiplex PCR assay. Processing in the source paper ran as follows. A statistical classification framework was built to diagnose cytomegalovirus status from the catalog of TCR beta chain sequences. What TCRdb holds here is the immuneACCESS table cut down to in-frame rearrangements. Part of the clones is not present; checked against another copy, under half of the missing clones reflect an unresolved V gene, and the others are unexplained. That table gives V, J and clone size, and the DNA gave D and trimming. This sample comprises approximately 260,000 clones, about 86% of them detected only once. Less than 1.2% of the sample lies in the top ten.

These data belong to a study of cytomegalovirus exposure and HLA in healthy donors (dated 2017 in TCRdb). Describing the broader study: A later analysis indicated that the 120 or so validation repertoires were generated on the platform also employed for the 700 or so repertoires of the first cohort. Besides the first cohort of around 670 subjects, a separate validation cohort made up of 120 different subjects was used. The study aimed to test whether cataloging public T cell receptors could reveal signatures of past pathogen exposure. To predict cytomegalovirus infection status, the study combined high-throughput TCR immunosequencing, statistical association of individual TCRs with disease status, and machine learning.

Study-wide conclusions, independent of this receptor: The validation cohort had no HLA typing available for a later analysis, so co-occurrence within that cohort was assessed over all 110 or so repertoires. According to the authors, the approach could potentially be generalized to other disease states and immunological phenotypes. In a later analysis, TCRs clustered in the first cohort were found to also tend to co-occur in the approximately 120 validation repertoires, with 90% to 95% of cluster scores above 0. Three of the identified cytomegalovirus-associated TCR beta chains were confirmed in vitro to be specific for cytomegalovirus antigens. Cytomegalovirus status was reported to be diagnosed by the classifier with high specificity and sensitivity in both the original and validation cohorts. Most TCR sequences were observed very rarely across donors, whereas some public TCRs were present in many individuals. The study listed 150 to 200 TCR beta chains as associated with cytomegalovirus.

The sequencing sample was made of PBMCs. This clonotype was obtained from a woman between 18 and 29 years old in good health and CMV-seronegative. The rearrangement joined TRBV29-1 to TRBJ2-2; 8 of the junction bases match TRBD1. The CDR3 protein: CSVDRVTNTGELFF. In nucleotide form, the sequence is TGCAGCGTGGACAGGGTCACGAACACCGGGGAGCTGTTTTTT.